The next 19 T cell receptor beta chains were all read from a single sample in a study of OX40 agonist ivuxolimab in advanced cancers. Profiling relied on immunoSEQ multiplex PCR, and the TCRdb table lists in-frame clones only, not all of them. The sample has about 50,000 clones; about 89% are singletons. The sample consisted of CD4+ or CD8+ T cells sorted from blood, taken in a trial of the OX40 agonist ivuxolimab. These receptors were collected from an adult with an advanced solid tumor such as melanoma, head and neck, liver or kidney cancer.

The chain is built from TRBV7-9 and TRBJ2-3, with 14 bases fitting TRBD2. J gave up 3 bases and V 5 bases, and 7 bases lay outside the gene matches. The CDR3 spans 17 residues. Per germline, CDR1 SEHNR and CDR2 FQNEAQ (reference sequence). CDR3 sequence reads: CASSRGLAGVETDTQYF. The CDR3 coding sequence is TGTGCCAGCAGCCGGGGACTAGCGGGAGTAGAGACAGATACGCAGTATTTT. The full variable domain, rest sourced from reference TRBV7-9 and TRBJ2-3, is DTGVSQNPRHKITKRGQNVTFRCDPISEHNRLYWYRQTLGQGPEFLTYFQNEAQLEKSRLLSDRFSAERPKGSFSTLEIQRTEQGDSAMYLCASSRGLAGVETDTQYFGPGTRLTVL.

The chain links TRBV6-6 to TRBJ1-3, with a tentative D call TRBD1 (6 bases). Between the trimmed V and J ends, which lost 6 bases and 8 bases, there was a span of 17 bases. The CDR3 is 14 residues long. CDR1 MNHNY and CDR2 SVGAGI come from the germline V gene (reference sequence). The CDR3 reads CASRDQGWSDTIYF. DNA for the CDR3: TGTGCCAGCAGGGACCAGGGGTGGTCGGACACCATATATTTT.

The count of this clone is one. The CDR3: CAISESTSEQYF. The CDR3 coding sequence is TGTGCCATCAGTGAGTCGACCTCTGAGCAGTACTTC. The J gene is TRBJ2-7, the V gene TRBV10-3; D gene uncertain. The CDR3 consists of 12 residues. CDR1 and CDR2 from the germline V gene are ENHRY and SYGVKD. Trimming removed 0 bases from V and 7 bases from J, with 7 bases in between.

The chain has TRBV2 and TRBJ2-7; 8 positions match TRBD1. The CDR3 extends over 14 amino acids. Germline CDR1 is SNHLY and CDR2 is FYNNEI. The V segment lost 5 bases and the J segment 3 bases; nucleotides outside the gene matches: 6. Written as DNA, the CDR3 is TGTGCCAGCAGTCGACAGGGGAACCTCTACGAGCAGTACTTC. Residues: CASSRQGNLYEQYF.

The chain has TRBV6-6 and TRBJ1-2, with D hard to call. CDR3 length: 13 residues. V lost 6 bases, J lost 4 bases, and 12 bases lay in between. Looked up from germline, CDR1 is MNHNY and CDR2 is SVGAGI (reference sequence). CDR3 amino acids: CASSPDGSYGYTF. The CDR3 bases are TGTGCCAGCAGCCCAGACGGATCCTATGGCTACACCTTC.

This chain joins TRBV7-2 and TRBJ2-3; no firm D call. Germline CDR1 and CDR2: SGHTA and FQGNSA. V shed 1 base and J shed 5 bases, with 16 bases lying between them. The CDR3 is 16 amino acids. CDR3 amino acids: CASSLVHWTSGDTQYF. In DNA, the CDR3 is TGTGCCAGCAGCTTAGTACATTGGACCTCGGGAGATACGCAGTATTTT.

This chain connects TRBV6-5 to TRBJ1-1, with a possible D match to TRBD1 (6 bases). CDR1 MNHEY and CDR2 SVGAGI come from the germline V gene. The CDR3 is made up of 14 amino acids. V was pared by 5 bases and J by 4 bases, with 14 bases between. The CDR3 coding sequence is TGTGCCAGCAGTCAACAGGGACCGGGCACTGAAGCTTTCTTT. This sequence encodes CASSQQGPGTEAFF.

In DNA, the CDR3 is TGTGCCAGCTCAGCCTCTACAGGGTGGTCCGATGGCTACACCTTC. This translates into CASSASTGWSDGYTF. The rearrangement uses TRBV18 and TRBJ1-2; D may be TRBD1 (6 bases). This CDR3 comprises 15 residues. Trimming pared 5 bases from V and 6 bases from J, leaving 19 bases between. Per the germline V gene, CDR1 is KGHSH and CDR2 is LQKENI.

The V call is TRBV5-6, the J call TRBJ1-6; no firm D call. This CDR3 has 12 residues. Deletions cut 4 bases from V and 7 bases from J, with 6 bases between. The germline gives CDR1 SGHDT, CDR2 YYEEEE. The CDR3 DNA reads TGTGCCAGCAGCCCGAAGAATTCACCCCTCCACTTT. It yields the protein CASSPKNSPLHF.

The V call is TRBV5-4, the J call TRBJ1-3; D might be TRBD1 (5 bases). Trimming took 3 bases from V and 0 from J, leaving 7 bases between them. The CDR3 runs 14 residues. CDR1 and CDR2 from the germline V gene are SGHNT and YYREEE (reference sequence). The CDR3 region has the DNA TGTGCCAGCAGCTGGGACGGCTCTGGAAACACCATATATTTT. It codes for CASSWDGSGNTIYF. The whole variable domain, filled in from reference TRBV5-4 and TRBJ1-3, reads ETGVTQSPTHLIKTRGQQVTLRCSSQSGHNTVSWYQQALGQGPQFIFQYYREEENGRGNFPPRFSGLQFPNYSSELNVNALELDDSALYLCASSWDGSGNTIYFGEGSWLTVV.

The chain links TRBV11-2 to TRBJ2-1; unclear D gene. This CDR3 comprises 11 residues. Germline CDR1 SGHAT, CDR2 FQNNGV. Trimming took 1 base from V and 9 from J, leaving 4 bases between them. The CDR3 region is CASSLAVEQFF. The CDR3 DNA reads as TGTGCCAGCAGCTTAGCGGTTGAGCAGTTCTTC.

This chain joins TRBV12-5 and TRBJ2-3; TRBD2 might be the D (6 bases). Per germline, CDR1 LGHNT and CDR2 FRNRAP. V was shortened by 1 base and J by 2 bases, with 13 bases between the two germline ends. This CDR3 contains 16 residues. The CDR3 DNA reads TGTGCTAGTGGTTTGGCCAGGACTACGTTCACAGATACGCAGTATTTT. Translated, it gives CASGLARTTFTDTQYF.

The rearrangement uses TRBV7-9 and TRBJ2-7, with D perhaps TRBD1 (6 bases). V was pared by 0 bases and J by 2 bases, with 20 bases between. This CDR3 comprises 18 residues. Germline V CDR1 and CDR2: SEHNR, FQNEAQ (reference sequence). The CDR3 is CASSLAEETGHRAYEQYF. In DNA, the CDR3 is TGTGCCAGCAGCTTAGCGGAGGAAACAGGGCACAGGGCCTACGAGCAGTACTTC.

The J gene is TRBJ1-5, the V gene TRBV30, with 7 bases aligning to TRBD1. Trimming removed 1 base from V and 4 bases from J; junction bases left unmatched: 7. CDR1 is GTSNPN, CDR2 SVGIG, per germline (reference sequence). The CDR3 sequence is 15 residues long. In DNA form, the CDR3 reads TGTGCCTGGAGTGAGGCAGGGGGGCCAAATCAGCCCCAGCATTTT. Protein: CAWSEAGGPNQPQHF.

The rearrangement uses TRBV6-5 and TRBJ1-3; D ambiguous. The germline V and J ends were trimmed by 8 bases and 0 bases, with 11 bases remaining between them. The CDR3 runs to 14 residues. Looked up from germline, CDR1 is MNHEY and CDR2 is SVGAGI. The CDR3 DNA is TGTGCCAGCGGATTCGGCGACTCTGGAAACACCATATATTTT. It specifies CASGFGDSGNTIYF.

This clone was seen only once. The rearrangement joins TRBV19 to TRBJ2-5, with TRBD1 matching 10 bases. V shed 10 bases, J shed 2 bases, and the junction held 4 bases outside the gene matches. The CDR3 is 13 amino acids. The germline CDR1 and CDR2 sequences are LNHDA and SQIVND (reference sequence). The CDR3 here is CATGTGAQETQYF. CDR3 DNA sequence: TGTGCCACCGGGACAGGGGCGCAAGAGACCCAGTACTTC.

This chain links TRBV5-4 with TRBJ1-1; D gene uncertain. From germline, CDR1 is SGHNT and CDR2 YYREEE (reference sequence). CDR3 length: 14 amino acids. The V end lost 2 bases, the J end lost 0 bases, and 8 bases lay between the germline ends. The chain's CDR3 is CASSLLFMNTEAFF. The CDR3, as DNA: TGTGCCAGCAGCTTACTGTTCATGAACACTGAAGCTTTCTTT.

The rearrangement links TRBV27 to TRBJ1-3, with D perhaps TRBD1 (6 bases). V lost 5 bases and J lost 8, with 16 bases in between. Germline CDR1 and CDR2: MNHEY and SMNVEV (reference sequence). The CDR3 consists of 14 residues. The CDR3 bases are TGTGCCAGCAGTGCTACAGGGAGGTCTGACACCATATATTTT. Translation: CASSATGRSDTIYF.

The CDR3 sequence: CAWSKNSNQPQHF. CDR3 nucleotide sequence: TGTGCCTGGAGTAAGAATAGCAATCAGCCCCAGCATTTT. The V call is TRBV30, the J call TRBJ1-5; no firm D call. In germline, CDR1 is GTSNPN, CDR2 SVGIG (reference sequence). CDR3 length: 13 residues. Trimming took off 2 bases at V and 0 bases at J, with 5 bases between the two ends.